A selection of T cell receptor beta chains follows, all from one sample in a study of response to subunit inactivated influenza vaccine. One entry per CDR3 protein, called by TCRdb with MiXCR from the RT-PCR reads. The data contain more than 450,000 distinct CDR3 sequences, about 11% of them singletons. Sequencing was performed on PBMCs from blood, taken on the day of vaccination. Every receptor here comes from a middle-aged man who received an inactivated influenza vaccine. CDR3s include the opening cysteine and the closing phenylalanine or tryptophan. The D gene is left open where the match is weak. A clone size is listed for some rows: how often the clone was seen (once, few, many), or a class if it is expanded.

length,J,D,size,V,CDR3,DNA
15,TRBJ2-3,-,-,TRBV6-1,CASSNPERSSDTQYF,TGTGCCAGCAGCAACCCGGAGCGGAGCTCAGATACGCAGTATTTT
15,TRBJ2-1,-,-,TRBV5-5,CASSPLMDYRNEQFF,TGTGCCAGCAGCCCCCTAATGGACTATCGCAATGAGCAGTTCTTC
12,TRBJ2-3,-,many,TRBV28,CASSLLADTQYF,TGCGCCAGCAGCTTACTAGCAGATACGCAGTATTTT
12,TRBJ2-3,-,-,TRBV12-3/TRBV12-4,CASSPPGQTQYF,TGTGCCAGCAGTCCACCGGGGCAAACGCAGTATTTT
15,TRBJ2-7,TRBD2,few,TRBV7-2,CASSAGTSGRYEQYF,TGTGCCAGCAGCGCCGGGACTAGCGGGAGGTATGAGCAGTACTTC
13,TRBJ2-7,-,many,TRBV29-1,CSVASRYSYEQYF,TGCAGCGTTGCTAGCCGATACTCCTACGAGCAGTACTTC
14,TRBJ1-4,TRBD1,-,TRBV27,CASRTGQVNEKLFF,TGTGCCAGCAGAACGGGACAGGTTAATGAAAAACTGTTTTTT
15,TRBJ1-2,-,-,TRBV7-9,CASSFGPSSNYGYTF,TGTGCCAGCAGCTTTGGCCCCAGCAGCAACTATGGCTACACCTTC
16,TRBJ1-3,-,many,TRBV12-3/TRBV12-4,CASSLAHRESGNTIYF,TGTGCCAGCAGTTTAGCCCACAGGGAGTCTGGAAACACCATATATTTT
14,TRBJ2-1,-,many,TRBV4-2,CASSSLGADNEQFF,TGTGCCAGCAGCTCCCTAGGCGCGGACAATGAGCAGTTCTTC
14,TRBJ1-2,-,few,TRBV4-2,CASSQADFYYGYTF,TGTGCCAGCAGCCAAGCAGACTTTTATTATGGCTACACCTTC
16,TRBJ2-3,TRBD1,-,TRBV6-5,CASSYVRTGLRDTQYF,TGTGCCAGCAGTTACGTCCGGACAGGGTTACGAGATACGCAGTATTTT
15,TRBJ2-1,TRBD1,few,TRBV20-1,CSARAGGANYNEQFF,TGCAGTGCTAGGGCAGGGGGCGCGAACTACAATGAGCAGTTCTTC
14,TRBJ1-5,-,-,TRBV12-3/TRBV12-4,CASSPDIQHQPQHF,TGTGCCAGCAGCCCGGATATCCAACATCAGCCCCAGCATTTT
14,TRBJ2-7,-,few,TRBV7-9,CASSADFNSYEQYF,TGTGCCAGCAGTGCGGACTTCAACTCCTACGAGCAGTACTTC
15,TRBJ2-5,TRBD2,-,TRBV24-1,CATSDALAGGETQYF,TGTGCCACCAGTGATGCACTAGCGGGAGGAGAGACCCAGTACTTC
15,TRBJ2-3,-,few,TRBV6-1,CASRPQRDPVYTQYF,TGTGCCAGCAGACCCCAACGGGACCCAGTCTATACGCAGTATTTT
15,TRBJ2-7,-,many,TRBV11-2,CASSLGRGRSYEQYF,TGTGCCAGCAGCTTAGGTAGGGGCCGTTCCTACGAGCAGTACTTC
14,TRBJ2-5,-,many,TRBV7-6,CASSLGVKEETQYF,TGTGCCAGCAGCTTAGGGGTGAAGGAAGAGACCCAGTACTTC
12,TRBJ2-5,TRBD1,-,TRBV10-3,CAISEDRGSQYF,TGTGCCATCAGTGAAGACAGGGGGTCCCAGTACTTC
15,TRBJ2-5,-,-,TRBV19,CASSIVGGMGETQYF,TGTGCCAGTAGTATAGTCGGGGGAATGGGGGAGACCCAGTACTTC
16,TRBJ2-1,-,few,TRBV5-6,CASSSPGGPAYNEQFF,TGTGCCAGCAGCTCCCCGGGGGGCCCGGCGTACAATGAGCAGTTCTTC
15,TRBJ2-5,-,few,TRBV4-3,CASSQGGIRQETQYF,TGCGCCAGCAGCCAAGGAGGGATACGGCAAGAGACCCAGTACTTC
15,TRBJ2-7,-,-,TRBV6-1,CASSPTLNSIVEQYF,TGTGCCAGCAGTCCCACCCTAAATTCAATCGTCGAGCAGTACTTC